One sample yielded the 18 T cell receptor beta chains listed below, sequenced in a study of shared clonotypes between healthy human individuals. Assay: immunoSEQ multiplex PCR; the TCRdb copy retains only in-frame clones and omits some. In the table there are 2 million to 2.5 million clones, 80% to 95% of which are singletons. Sequenced sample: naive CD4+ T cells from PBMCs. Subset meaning: CD45RA+ positively selected. The source of these receptors is a man aged 18 to 29 in good health. Some clones in this sample may be carry-over from other donors' samples.

In this sample, this clone turned up once. This chain links TRBV7-3 with TRBJ2-6; D could derive from TRBD1 or TRBD2 (5 bases each). V was clipped by 5 bases and J by 12 bases, with 23 bases between them. This CDR3 is built from 16 residues. The germline gives CDR1 SGHTA, CDR2 FQGTGA. The CDR3 loop is CASSASRDRSVPVLTF. CDR3 nucleotides: TGTGCCAGCAGCGCAAGCCGGGACCGCAGTGTACCCGTCCTGACTTTC.

The chain carries TRBV27 and TRBJ2-3; 7 bases fit TRBD2. V was pared by 5 bases and J by 4 bases, with 15 bases of the junction left unmatched. Germline V lookup: CDR1 MNHEY, CDR2 SMNVEV (reference sequence). This CDR3 region has 17 residues. Here the CDR3 reads CASSPRGSGNVADTQYF. DNA for the CDR3: TGTGCCAGCAGTCCCCGGGGGAGCGGGAATGTGGCAGATACGCAGTATTTT.

Turning to this clone: Other DNA variants within this sample encode the same CDR3. The chain combines TRBV5-1 with TRBJ2-2; either TRBD1 or TRBD2 may supply D (5 bases each). V was trimmed by 1 base and J by 4 bases, leaving 11 bases between them. CDR1 and CDR2 (germline): SGHRS, YFSETQ. This CDR3 is built from 15 residues. CDR3 amino acids: CASSLTGGSTGELFF. The CDR3 region has the DNA TGCGCCAGCAGCTTGACTGGGGGTAGCACCGGGGAGCTGTTTTTT. The whole variable domain, remainder taken from reference TRBV5-1 and TRBJ2-2, is KAGVTQTPRYLIKTRGQQVTLSCSPISGHRSVSWYQQTPGQGLQFLFEYFSETQRNKGNFPGRFSGRQFSNSRSEMNVSTLELGDSALYLCASSLTGGSTGELFFGEGSRLTVL.

V and J are TRBV28 and TRBJ2-1; D might be TRBD1 or TRBD2, each matching 5 bases. The CDR3 runs 13 residues. V lost 5 bases and J lost 15, with 20 bases in between. CDR1 is MDHEN and CDR2 is SYDVKM in the germline V gene. The CDR3 sequence: CASSTQPGTGLFF. In DNA form, the CDR3 reads TGTGCCAGCAGTACTCAACCCGGGACCGGGCTGTTCTTC.

About this clone: Other DNA sequences of this sample code for an identical CDR3. CDR3 loop: CASSMWGYEQYF. The CDR3 bases are TGTGCCAGTAGTATGTGGGGCTACGAGCAGTACTTC. The V and J genes are TRBV19 and TRBJ2-7, with D unresolved. Per the germline V gene, CDR1 is LNHDA and CDR2 is SQIVND (reference sequence). The CDR3 loop spans 12 amino acids. Trimming removed 3 bases at V and 3 bases at J, with 6 bases between.

The CDR3 nucleotides are TGTGCCAGCAGCCGACAGGGGGAAACGAATTCACCCCTCCACTTT. Translation: CASSRQGETNSPLHF. The chain uses TRBV6-1 and TRBJ1-6; 9 nucleotides agree with TRBD1. With V trimmed by 6 bases and J by 7 bases, 7 bases remained unmatched. Per germline, CDR1 MNHNS and CDR2 SASEGT. CDR3 size: 15 residues.

This chain connects TRBV19 to TRBJ2-7; D is ambiguous. V was pared by 5 bases and J by 6 bases, with 14 bases between. The CDR3 consists of 13 residues. The germline gives CDR1 LNHDA, CDR2 SQIVND (reference sequence). CDR3 protein: CASSPLGKPEQYF. CDR3 nucleotides: TGTGCCAGTAGTCCACTGGGGAAGCCCGAGCAGTACTTC.

The J gene is TRBJ2-3, the V gene TRBV28; D is possibly TRBD2 (7 bases). CDR3 length equals 16 residues. CDR1 and CDR2 (germline): MDHEN, SYDVKM. With 6 bases removed from V and 9 bases from J, the gap between germline ends came to 25 bases. The CDR3, as DNA: TGTGCCAGCAGCTTGGGTCCGATGCGGGGGCTGTTGACGCAGTATTTT. Translating gives CASSLGPMRGLLTQYF.

This chain connects TRBV7-2 to TRBJ1-5; a weak D match, TRBD1 (5 bases). CDR3 size: 14 residues. V lost 1 base and J 4 bases, leaving 8 bases between the germline ends. The germline V gene encodes CDR1 SGHTA and CDR2 FQGNSA. The CDR3 DNA reads TGTGCCAGCAGCTTAGGACAGACTAATCAGCCCCAGCATTTT. Its translation: CASSLGQTNQPQHF.

The J gene is TRBJ2-7, the V gene TRBV19; 7 bases align to TRBD1. CDR3 length equals 15 residues. J was trimmed by 5 bases and V by 6 bases; bases with no gene match: 13. Germline CDR1 and CDR2: LNHDA and SQIVND (reference sequence). CDR3 sequence: CASSNPGQKAHEQYF. The CDR3, as DNA: TGTGCCAGTAGCAACCCGGGACAGAAGGCCCACGAGCAGTACTTC.

This clone was recorded only once. The chain has TRBV7-8 and TRBJ2-1; 9 positions agree with TRBD1. V shed 1 base and J 7 bases; nucleotides not matched to a gene: 5. The CDR3 contains 15 residues. Germline V gives CDR1 SGHVS, CDR2 FQNEAQ. This CDR3 reads CASSLGGTGRNEQFF. The CDR3 DNA reads as TGTGCCAGCAGCTTAGGGGGGACAGGGCGAAATGAGCAGTTCTTC.

In its sample, this clone was seen a few times. The chain carries TRBV30 and TRBJ1-5; 9 bases align to TRBD1. Germline V gives CDR1 GTSNPN, CDR2 SVGIG (reference sequence). The trim removed 1 base at V and 9 bases at J, leaving 7 bases unmatched. The CDR3 extends over 14 amino acids. CDR3 loop: CAWSAGQGKWPQHF. For the CDR3, the DNA is TGTGCCTGGAGTGCGGGACAGGGTAAATGGCCCCAGCATTTT.

This chain connects TRBV28 to TRBJ2-1; D is unresolved. The CDR3 extends over 12 amino acids. Germline V gives CDR1 MDHEN, CDR2 SYDVKM. V was cut by 8 bases and J by 3 bases, with 8 bases left in between. CDR3 nucleotides: TGTGCCAGCGGTATTAGCTACAATGAGCAGTTCTTC. It encodes CASGISYNEQFF.

The chain combines TRBV5-1 with TRBJ2-1, with 8 bases lining up with TRBD2. The CDR3 is 15 residues long. The germline V gene has CDR1 SGHRS and CDR2 YFSETQ. V shed 4 bases and J 8 bases; nucleotides not matched to a gene: 11. The CDR3 nucleotides read TGCGCCAGCAGCACTGGACTAGCTACCGGGGATGAGCAGTTCTTC. Amino acid sequence: CASSTGLATGDEQFF.

This sequence joins TRBV6-1 and TRBJ2-7; no reliable D call. Trimming took 7 bases from V and 3 from J, leaving 7 bases between them. The length of the CDR3 is 11 residues. Germline V CDR1 and CDR2: MNHNS, SASEGT. The CDR3 sequence is CASTTVYEQYF. The CDR3 bases are TGTGCCAGCACCACAGTCTACGAGCAGTACTTC.

The V and J genes are TRBV11-3 and TRBJ2-5, with 14 positions matching TRBD2. In germline, CDR1 is SGHNT, CDR2 YENEEA. Trimming removed 4 bases from V and 3 bases from J; junction bases left unmatched: 4. This CDR3 region has 16 residues. In DNA form, the CDR3 reads TGTGCCAGCAGCTCGGGGACTAGCGGGAGAGAAGAGACCCAGTACTTC. This encodes CASSSGTSGREETQYF.

This clone was recorded once. The V gene is TRBV10-3, the J gene TRBJ1-2, with D tentatively TRBD1 (5 bases). Germline V gives CDR1 ENHRY, CDR2 SYGVKD. This CDR3 is 14 amino acids long. Between the trimmed V and J ends, which lost 4 bases and 8 bases, there was a span of 17 bases. CDR3 sequence reads: CAISVRTGRDGYTF. CDR3 nucleotide sequence: TGTGCCATCAGTGTCAGAACGGGGAGGGACGGCTACACCTTC.

The V gene is TRBV29-1, the J gene TRBJ2-5; no firm D call. From germline, CDR1 is SQVTM and CDR2 ANQGSEA. V was clipped by 4 bases and J by 1 base, with 16 bases between them. This CDR3 is built from 15 residues. CDR3 in amino acids: CSVAPLKKGQETQYF. Written as DNA, the CDR3 is TGCAGCGTTGCTCCCCTGAAGAAAGGCCAAGAGACCCAGTACTTC.